The present TCR beta chain was sequenced within a study of regulatory T cells in long-lasting Graves disease. Findings of the study overall: Newly diagnosed disease favored TRBV20-1 and TRBJ2-1 over persistent disease.

V gave up 4 bases and J gave up 7 bases, with 12 bases separating them. The CDR3 loop spans 13 amino acids. CDR1 and CDR2 (germline): SGHTS, YDEGEE. Stated time point: persistent/refractory GD, antithyroid drugs over 5 years with positive TRAb. With RNA extracted from PBMCs as input, the TCR library was made. Through Arm-PCR of CDR3 regions and iRepertoire HTBI primers, TCR beta libraries were built. TCRdb fed the multiplex PCR reads into MiXCR, producing one record per CDR3 protein. The sample consists of a few hundred thousand distinct CDR3 sequences, 23% of them appearing once. This clonotype was counted only a few times. What it binds is not known.

The sequencing used peripheral blood mononuclear cells (PBMCs), collected when the disease was refractory, from a patient treated with antithyroid drugs. The sequence was collected from a female donor with Graves disease. This rearrangement joins TRBV5-8 to TRBJ1-5; no firm D call. CDR3 loop: CASSLAGWQPQHF. CDR3 DNA sequence: TGTGCCAGCAGCCTGGCCGGGTGGCAGCCCCAGCATTTT. Full variable domain (missing parts from reference TRBV5-8 and TRBJ1-5): EAGVTQSPTHLIKTRGQQATLRCSPISGHTSVYWYQQALGLGLQFLLWYDEGEERNRGNFPPRFSGRQFPNYSSELNVNALELEDSALYLCASSLAGWQPQHFGDGTRLSIL.